This TCR beta chain was recovered during a study of T-cell memory formation after mild COVID-19. Study as a whole: The two donors had largely donor-specific TCR clusters. General study results and limits: CD4/CD8 balance held among clones contracting day 15 to 85, and later expanders leaned CD4+.

TCRdb passed the 5' RACE reads through MiXCR, listing each CDR3 protein once. In the table there are about 440,000 distinct CDR3 sequences, around 20% of which are singletons. Concerning this clonotype itself: No antigen is known for it.

In germline, CDR1 is MGHRA, CDR2 YSYEKL. J gave up 4 bases and V 0 bases, and 5 bases lay outside the gene matches. The CDR3 sequence is 16 residues long. The chain has TRBV4-1 and TRBJ2-1; TRBD2 matches 8 bases. The sequenced sample consisted of PBMCs or a T cell subset sorted from them (not recorded which). This receptor was taken from an adult woman who had mild COVID-19 (a few samples of this study predate the infection). Cell type and time point are not known. The DNA for the CDR3 is TGCGCCAGCAGCCAAGATGGGAGCGGGAGATACAATGAGCAGTTCTTC. Translated, it gives CASSQDGSGRYNEQFF.